What follows is one T cell receptor (beta chain) and its context. This record comes from a study of blood T cells in healthy people across ages. A J-beta primer mix and a sample-barcoded 5' primer were used in a second PCR of roughly 7 to 12 cycles. A single record per CDR3 protein comes from TCRdb applying MiXCR to the 5' RACE reads. The sample carries roughly 2 million distinct CDR3 sequences, about 50% recorded once. Whenever a sample was processed, at least 7 million PBMCs were isolated. The receptor comes from a woman aged 40 to 55 in good health. Sample: blood.

CDR3 amino acids: CSVGDNSYNEQFF. Written as DNA, the CDR3 is TGCAGCGTTGGGGACAACTCCTACAATGAGCAGTTCTTC. The chain joins TRBV29-1 to TRBJ2-1; D perhaps matches TRBD1 (6 bases). Deletions cut 4 bases from V and 0 bases from J, with 7 bases between. Per germline, CDR1 SQVTM and CDR2 ANQGSEA. This CDR3 has 13 residues.